This TCR beta chain was recorded in a study of cytomegalovirus exposure and HLA in healthy donors. On the study more broadly: The platform used for the roughly 130 validation repertoires matched that of the 500 to 850 first-cohort repertoires, a later analysis reported.

As to this clone: The target antigen is unknown.

Assay used: immunoSEQ multiplex PCR; TCRdb lists only in-frame clones, some missing. The table has about 260,000 clones, about 90% seen once. CDR3 size: 8 residues. V was pared by 6 bases and J by 10 bases, with 4 bases between. Looked up from germline, CDR1 is MNHEY and CDR2 is SMNVEV (reference sequence). Study-level results: Among TCR beta chains, those listed as cytomegalovirus-associated numbered roughly 150. Confirmation in vitro established that a few CMV-associated chains were specific for CMV antigens.

Source material: PBMCs. The J gene is TRBJ2-7, the V gene TRBV27; D call uncertain. The sequence was collected from a woman aged 30 to 39 in good health and CMV-seronegative. Here the CDR3 DNA reads TGTGCCAGCAGCTGTCAGTACTTC. Amino acids: CASSCQYF.